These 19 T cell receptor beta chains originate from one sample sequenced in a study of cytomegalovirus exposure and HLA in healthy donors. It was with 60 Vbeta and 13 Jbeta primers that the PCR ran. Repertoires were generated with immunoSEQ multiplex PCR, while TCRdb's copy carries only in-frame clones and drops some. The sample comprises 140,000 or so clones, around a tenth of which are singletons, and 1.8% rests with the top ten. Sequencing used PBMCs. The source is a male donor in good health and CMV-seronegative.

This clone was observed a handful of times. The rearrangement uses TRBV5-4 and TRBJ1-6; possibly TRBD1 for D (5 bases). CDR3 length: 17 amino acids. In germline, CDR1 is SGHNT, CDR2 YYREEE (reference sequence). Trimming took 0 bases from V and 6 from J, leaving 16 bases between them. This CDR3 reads CASSLGSAGSVNSPLHF. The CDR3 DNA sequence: TGTGCCAGCAGCTTGGGTTCCGCAGGGTCGGTTAATTCACCCCTCCACTTT.

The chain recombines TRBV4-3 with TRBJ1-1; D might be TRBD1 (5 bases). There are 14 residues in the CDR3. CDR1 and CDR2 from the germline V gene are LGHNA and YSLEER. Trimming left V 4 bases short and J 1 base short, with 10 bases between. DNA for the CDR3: TGCGCCAGCAGCCGGGGAGGGGCGAACACTGAAGCTTTCTTT. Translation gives CASSRGGANTEAFF.

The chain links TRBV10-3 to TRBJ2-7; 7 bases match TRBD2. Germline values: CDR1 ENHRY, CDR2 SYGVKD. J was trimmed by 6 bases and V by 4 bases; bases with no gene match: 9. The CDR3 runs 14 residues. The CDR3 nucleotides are TGTGCCATCAGTGGAGGCGGGAGCGTCGGCGAGCAGTACTTC. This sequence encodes CAISGGGSVGEQYF.

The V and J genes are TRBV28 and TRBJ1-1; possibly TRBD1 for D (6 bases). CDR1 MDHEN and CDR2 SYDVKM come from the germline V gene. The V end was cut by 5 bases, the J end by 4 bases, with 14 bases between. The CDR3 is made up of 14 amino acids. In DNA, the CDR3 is TGTGCCAGCAGTCCGTGGGGGGGGCTCACTGAAGCTTTCTTT. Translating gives CASSPWGGLTEAFF.

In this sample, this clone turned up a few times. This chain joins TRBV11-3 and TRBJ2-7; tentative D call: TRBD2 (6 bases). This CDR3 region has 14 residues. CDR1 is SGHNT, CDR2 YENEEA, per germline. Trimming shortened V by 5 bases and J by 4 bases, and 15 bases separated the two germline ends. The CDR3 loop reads CASSPSGSRYEQYF. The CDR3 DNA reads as TGTGCCAGCAGCCCATCCGGGAGTAGGTACGAGCAGTACTTC.

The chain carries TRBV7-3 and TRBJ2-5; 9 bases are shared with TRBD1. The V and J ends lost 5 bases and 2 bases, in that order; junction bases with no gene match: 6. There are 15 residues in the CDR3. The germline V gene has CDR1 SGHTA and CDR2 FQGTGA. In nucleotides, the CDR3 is TGTGCCAGCAGCAAACAGGGGGCGGGTCAAGAGACCCAGTACTTC. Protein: CASSKQGAGQETQYF. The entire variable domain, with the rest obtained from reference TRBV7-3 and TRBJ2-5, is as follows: GAGVSQTPSNKVTEKGKYVELRCDPISGHTALYWYRQSLGQGPEFLIYFQGTGAADDSGLPNDRFFAVRPEGSVSTLKIQRTERGDSAVYLCASSKQGAGQETQYFGPGTRLLVL.

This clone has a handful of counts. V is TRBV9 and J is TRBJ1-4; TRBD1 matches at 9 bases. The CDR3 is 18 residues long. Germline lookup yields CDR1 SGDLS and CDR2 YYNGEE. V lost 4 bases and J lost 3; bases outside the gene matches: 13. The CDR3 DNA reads TGTGCCAGCAGCCCCCGCTTGGGTCGGACAGGGGCTAATGAAAAACTGTTTTTT. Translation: CASSPRLGRTGANEKLFF.

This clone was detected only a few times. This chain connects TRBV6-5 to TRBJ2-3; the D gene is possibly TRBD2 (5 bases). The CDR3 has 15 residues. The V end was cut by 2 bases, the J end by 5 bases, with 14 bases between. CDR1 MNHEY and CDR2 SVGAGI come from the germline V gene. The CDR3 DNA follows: TGTGCCAGCAGTTACACACGAGGGCCCGGAGATACGCAGTATTTT. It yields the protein CASSYTRGPGDTQYF.

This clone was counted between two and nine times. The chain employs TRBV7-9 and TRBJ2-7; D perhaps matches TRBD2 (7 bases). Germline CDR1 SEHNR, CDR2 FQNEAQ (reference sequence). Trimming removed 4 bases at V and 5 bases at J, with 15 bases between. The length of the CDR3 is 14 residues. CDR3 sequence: CASSSPAGANEQYF. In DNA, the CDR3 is TGTGCCAGCAGCTCCCCGGCGGGGGCCAACGAGCAGTACTTC.

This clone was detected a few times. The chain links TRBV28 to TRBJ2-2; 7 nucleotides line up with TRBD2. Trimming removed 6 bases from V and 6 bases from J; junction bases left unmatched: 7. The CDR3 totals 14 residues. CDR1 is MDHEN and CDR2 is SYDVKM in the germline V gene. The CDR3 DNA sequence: TGTGCCAGCAGACCGACTAGCTCTTCCGGGGAGCTGTTTTTT. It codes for CASRPTSSSGELFF.

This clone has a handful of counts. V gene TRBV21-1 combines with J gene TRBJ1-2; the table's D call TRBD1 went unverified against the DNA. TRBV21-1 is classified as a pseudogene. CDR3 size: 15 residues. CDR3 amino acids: CASSVNRDRGVGYTF. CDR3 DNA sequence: TGTGCCAGCAGCGTGAACCGGGACAGGGGTGTCGGCTACACCTTC.

CDR3 DNA: TGTGCCAGCAGCTTGCAACTAGCGTTCGATGAGCAGTTCTTC. Translating gives CASSLQLAFDEQFF. The rearrangement joins TRBV5-6 to TRBJ2-1; 7 bases align to TRBD2. Germline-derived CDR1 and CDR2 are SGHDT and YYEEEE. V was clipped by 1 base and J by 8 bases; unmatched bases: 6. The CDR3 consists of 14 residues. Full variable domain (missing parts from reference TRBV5-6 and TRBJ2-1): DAGVTQSPTHLIKTRGQQVTLRCSPKSGHDTVSWYQQALGQGPQFIFQYYEEEERQRGNFPDRFSGHQFPNYSSELNVNALLLGDSALYLCASSLQLAFDEQFFGPGTRLTVL.

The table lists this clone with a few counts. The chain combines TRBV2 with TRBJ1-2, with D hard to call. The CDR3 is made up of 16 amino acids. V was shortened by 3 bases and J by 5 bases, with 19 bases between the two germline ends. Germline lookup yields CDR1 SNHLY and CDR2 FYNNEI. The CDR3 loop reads CASSDQVGGVGYGYTF. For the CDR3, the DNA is TGTGCCAGCAGTGATCAAGTAGGCGGGGTTGGGTATGGCTACACCTTC.

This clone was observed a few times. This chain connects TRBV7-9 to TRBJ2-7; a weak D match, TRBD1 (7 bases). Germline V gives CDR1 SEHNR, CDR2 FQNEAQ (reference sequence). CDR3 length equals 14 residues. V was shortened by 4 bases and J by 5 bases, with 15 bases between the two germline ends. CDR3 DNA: TGTGCCAGCAGCTATCGACAGGGAGGAGACGAGCAGTACTTC. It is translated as CASSYRQGGDEQYF.

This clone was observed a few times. This CDR3 is CASSLDLAGDDEQFF. The CDR3 DNA follows: TGTGCCAGCAGCTTAGACCTAGCGGGGGATGATGAGCAGTTCTTC. The chain couples TRBV7-2 to TRBJ2-1, with 10 positions matching TRBD2. The V and J ends lost 1 base and 8 bases, in that order; junction bases with no gene match: 5. CDR3 length: 15 amino acids. Germline lookup yields CDR1 SGHTA and CDR2 FQGNSA.

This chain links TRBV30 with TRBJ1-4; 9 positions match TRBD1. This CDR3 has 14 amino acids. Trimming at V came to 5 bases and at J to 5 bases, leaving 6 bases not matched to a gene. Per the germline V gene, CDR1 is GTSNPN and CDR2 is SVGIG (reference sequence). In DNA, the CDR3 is TGTGCCTGGGGGACCGGGACAGGGAATGAAAAACTGTTTTTT. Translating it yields CAWGTGTGNEKLFF.

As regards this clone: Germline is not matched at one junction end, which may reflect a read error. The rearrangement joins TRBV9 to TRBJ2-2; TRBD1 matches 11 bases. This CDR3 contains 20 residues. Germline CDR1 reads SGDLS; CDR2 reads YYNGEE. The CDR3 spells CAGSGWTGGDQRLNTGELFF. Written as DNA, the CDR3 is TGTGCCGGCAGCGGTTGGACAGGGGGCGATCAGCGCCTTAACACCGGGGAGCTGTTTTTT.

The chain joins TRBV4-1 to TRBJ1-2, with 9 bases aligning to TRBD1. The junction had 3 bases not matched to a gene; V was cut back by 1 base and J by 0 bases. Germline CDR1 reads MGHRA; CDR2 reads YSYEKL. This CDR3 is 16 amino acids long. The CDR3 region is CASSQAGDRANYGYTF. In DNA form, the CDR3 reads TGCGCCAGCAGCCAAGCGGGGGACAGGGCTAACTATGGCTACACCTTC.

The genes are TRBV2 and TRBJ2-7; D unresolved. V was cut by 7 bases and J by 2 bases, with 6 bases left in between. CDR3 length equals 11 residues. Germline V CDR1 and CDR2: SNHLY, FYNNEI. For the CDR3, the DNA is TGTGCCAGCACTTTAACCTACGAGCAGTACTTC. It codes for CASTLTYEQYF.